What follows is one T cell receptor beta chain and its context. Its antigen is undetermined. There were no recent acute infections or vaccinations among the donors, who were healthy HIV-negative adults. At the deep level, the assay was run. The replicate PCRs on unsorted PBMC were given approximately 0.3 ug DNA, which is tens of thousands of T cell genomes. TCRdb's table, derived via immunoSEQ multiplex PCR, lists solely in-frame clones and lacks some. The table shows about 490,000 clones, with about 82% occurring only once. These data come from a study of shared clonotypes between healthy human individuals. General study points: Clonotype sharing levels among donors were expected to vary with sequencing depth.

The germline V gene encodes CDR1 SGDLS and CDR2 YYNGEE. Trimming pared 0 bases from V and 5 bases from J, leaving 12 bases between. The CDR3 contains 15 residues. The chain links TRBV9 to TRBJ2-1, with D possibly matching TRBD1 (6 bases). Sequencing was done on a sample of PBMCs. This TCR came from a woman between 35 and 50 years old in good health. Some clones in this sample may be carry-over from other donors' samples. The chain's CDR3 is CASSVAGVHHNEQFF. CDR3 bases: TGTGCCAGCAGCGTAGCAGGGGTTCACCACAATGAGCAGTTCTTC.